This T cell receptor (beta chain) was sequenced during a study of memory CD4+ T cells and cytomegalovirus serostatus. The V and J ends lost 1 base and 4 bases, in that order; junction bases with no gene match: 0. CDR1 is SGHKS and CDR2 is YYEKEE in the germline V gene (reference sequence). The length of the CDR3 is 13 residues. Sequencing was performed with immunoSEQ multiplex PCR; in TCRdb, only in-frame clones are kept and a portion is missing. The sample has about 52,000 clones, approximately 82% seen once. Single viable CD3+CD4+CD8-CD45RO+ cells were sorted as the memory CD4+ T cells. Sequenced sample: memory CD4+ T cells from blood. The source of this sequence is an adult in good health and CMV-seropositive. The rearrangement links TRBV5-5 to TRBJ1-1; 8 bases agree with TRBD1. CDR3 DNA: TGTGCCAGCAGCTTGCAGGGGGCCACTGAAGCTTTCTTT. Translation gives CASSLQGATEAFF.